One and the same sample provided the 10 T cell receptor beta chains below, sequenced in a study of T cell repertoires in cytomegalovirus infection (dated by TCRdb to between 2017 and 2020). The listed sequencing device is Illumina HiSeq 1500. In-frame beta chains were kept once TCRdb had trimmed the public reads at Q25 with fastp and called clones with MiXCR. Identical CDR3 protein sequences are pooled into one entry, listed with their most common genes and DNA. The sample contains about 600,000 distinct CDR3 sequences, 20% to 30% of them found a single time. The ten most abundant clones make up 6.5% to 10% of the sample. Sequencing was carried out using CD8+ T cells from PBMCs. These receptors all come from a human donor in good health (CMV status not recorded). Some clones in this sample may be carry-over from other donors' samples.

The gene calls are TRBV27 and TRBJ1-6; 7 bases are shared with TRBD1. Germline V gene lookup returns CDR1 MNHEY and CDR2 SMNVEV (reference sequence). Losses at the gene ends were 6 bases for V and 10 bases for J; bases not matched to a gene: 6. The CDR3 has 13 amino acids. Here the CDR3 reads CASSPTGPSPLHF. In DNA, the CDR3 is TGTGCCAGCAGCCCGACAGGGCCCTCACCCCTCCACTTT.

CDR3 loop: CASGLVRQAEAFF. CDR3 DNA: TGTGCTAGTGGTTTGGTACGGCAGGCTGAAGCTTTCTTT. This chain joins TRBV12-5 and TRBJ1-1, with D hard to call. This CDR3 spans 13 amino acids. Trimming took off 0 bases at V and 6 bases at J, with 8 bases between the two ends. Germline V gene data show CDR1 as LGHNT and CDR2 as FRNRAP.

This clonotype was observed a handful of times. CDR3 residues: CASSFTHGTDTQYF. Here the CDR3 DNA reads TGTGCCAGCAGTTTCACACACGGTACAGATACGCAGTATTTT. The chain recombines TRBV27 with TRBJ2-3; D is unclear. Between the trimmed V and J ends, which lost 3 bases and 3 bases, there was a span of 10 bases. The CDR3 contains 14 residues. Germline V gene sequence: CDR1 MNHEY, CDR2 SMNVEV (reference sequence).

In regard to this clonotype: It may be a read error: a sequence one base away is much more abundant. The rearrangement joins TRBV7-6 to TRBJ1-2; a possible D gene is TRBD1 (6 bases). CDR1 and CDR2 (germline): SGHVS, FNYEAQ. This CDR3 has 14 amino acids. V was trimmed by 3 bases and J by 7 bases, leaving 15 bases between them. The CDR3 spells CASSLDSRQVGYTF. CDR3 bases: TGTGCCAGCAGCTTGGACAGTCGCCAGGTTGGCTACACCTTC.

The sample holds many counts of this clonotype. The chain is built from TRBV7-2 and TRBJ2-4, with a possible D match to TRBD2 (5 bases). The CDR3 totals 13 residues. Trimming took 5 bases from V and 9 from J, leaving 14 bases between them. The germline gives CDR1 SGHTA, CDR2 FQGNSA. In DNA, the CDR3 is TGTGCCAGCAGCCCTCGGGGTGGGGTCATTCAGTACTTC. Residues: CASSPRGGVIQYF.

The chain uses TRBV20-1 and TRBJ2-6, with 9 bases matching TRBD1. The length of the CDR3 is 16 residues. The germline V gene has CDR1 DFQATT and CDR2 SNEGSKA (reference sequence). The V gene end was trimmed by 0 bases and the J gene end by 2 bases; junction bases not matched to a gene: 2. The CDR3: CSARDGTGTGANVLTF. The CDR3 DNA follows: TGCAGTGCTAGAGATGGGACAGGGACTGGGGCCAACGTCCTGACTTTC.

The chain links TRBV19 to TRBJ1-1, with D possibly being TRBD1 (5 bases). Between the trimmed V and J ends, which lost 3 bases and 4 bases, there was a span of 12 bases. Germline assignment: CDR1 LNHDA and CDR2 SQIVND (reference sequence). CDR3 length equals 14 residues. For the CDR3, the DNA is TGTGCCAGTAGTATTGCAGGGTCGGGCACTGAAGCTTTCTTT. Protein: CASSIAGSGTEAFF.

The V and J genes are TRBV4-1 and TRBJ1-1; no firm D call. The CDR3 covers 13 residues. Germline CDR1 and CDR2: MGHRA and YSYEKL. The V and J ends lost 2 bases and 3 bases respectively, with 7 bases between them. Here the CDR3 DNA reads TGCGCCAGCAGCCAAACAAGAGACACTGAAGCTTTCTTT. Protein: CASSQTRDTEAFF.

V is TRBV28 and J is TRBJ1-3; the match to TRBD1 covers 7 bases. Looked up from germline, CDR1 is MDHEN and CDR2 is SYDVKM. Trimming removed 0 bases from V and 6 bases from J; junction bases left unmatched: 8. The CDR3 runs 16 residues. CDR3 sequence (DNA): TGTGCCAGCAGTTTATGGGAGGGGGCCGCGTCAAACACCATATATTTT. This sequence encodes CASSLWEGAASNTIYF.

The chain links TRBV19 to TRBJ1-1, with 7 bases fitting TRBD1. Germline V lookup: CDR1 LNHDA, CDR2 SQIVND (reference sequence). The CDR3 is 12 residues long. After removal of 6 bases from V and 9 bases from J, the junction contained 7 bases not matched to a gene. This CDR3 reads CASREDREKAFF. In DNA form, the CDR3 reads TGTGCCAGTAGGGAAGACAGGGAAAAAGCTTTCTTT.